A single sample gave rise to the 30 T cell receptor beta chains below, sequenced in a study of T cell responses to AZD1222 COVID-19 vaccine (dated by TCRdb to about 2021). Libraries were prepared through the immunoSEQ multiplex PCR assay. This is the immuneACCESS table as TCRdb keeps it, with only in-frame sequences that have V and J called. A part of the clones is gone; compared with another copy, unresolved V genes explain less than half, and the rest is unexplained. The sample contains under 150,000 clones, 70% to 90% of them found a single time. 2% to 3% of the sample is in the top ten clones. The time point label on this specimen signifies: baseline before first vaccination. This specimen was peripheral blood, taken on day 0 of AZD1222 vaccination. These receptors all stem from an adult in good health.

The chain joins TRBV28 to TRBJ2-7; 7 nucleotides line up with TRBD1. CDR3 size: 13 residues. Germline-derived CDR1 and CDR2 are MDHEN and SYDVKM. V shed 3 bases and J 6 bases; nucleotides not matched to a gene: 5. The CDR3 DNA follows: TGTGCCAGCAGTTTTAGGGGGCCCGGCGAGCAGTACTTC. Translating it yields CASSFRGPGEQYF. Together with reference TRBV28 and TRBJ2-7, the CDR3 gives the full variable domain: DVKVTQSSRYLVKRTGEKVFLECVQDMDHENMFWYRQDPGLGLRLIYFSYDVKMKEKGDIPEGYSVSREKKERFSLILESASTNQTSMYLCASSFRGPGEQYFGPGTRLTVT.

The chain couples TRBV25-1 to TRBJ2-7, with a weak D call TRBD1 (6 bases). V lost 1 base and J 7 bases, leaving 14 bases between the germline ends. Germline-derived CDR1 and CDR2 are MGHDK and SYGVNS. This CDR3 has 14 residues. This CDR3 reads CASSEWTALGEQYF. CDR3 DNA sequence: TGTGCCAGCAGTGAATGGACAGCCTTGGGGGAGCAGTACTTC.

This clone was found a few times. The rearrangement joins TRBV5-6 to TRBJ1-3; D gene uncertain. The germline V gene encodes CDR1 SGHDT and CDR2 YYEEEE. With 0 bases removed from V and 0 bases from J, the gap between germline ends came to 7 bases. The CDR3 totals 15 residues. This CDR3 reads CASSLGVVSGNTIYF. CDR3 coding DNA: TGTGCCAGCAGCTTGGGGGTCGTCTCTGGAAACACCATATATTTT.

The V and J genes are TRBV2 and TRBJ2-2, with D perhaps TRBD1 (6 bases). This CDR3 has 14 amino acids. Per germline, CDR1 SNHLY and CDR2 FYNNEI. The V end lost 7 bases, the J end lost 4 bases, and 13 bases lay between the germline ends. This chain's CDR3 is CASTGAMGTGELFF. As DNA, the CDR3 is TGTGCCAGCACAGGGGCGATGGGCACCGGGGAGCTGTTTTTT. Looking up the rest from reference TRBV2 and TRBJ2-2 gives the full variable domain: EPEVTQTPSHQVTQMGQEVILRCVPISNHLYFYWYRQILGQKVEFLVSFYNNEISEKSEIFDDQFSVERPDGSNFTLKIRSTKLEDSAMYFCASTGAMGTGELFFGEGSRLTVL.

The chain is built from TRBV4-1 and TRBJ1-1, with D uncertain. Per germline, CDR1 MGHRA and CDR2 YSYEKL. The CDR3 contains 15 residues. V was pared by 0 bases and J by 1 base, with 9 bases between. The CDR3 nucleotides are TGCGCCAGCAGCCAAGATCGTTGGACGAACACTGAAGCTTTCTTT. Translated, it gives CASSQDRWTNTEAFF.

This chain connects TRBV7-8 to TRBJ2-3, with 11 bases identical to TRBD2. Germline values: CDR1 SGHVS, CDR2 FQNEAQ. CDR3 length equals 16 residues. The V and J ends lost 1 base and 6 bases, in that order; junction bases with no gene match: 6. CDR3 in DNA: TGTGCCAGCAGCTTAGTAGCGGGAGGGCCAGGGGATACGCAGTATTTT. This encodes CASSLVAGGPGDTQYF.

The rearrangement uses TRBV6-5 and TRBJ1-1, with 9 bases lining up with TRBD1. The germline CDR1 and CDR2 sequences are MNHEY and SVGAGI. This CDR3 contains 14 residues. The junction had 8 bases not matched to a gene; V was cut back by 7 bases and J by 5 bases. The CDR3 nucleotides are TGTGCCAGCACTAAGGGACAGGGAGGAACTGAAGCTTTCTTT. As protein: CASTKGQGGTEAFF.

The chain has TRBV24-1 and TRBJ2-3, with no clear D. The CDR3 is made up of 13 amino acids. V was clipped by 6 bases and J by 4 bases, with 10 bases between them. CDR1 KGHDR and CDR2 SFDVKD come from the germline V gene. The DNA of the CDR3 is TGTGCCACCAGTTCCGAAGGAGCAGATACGCAGTATTTT. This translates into CATSSEGADTQYF.

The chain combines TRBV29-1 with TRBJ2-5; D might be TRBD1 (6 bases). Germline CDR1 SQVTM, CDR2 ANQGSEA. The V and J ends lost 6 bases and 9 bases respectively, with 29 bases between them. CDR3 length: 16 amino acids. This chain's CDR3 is CSVRRSRDGPSGAQYF. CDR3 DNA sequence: TGCAGCGTCCGAAGGTCCCGGGACGGACCATCAGGGGCCCAGTACTTC.

The CDR3, as DNA: TGTGCCAGCAGTTTGGACAGGGCCTATAATTCACCCCTCCACTTT. It yields the protein CASSLDRAYNSPLHF. This rearrangement joins TRBV6-5 to TRBJ1-6, with 8 bases identical to TRBD1. J gave up 2 bases and V 4 bases, and 1 base lay outside the gene matches. Germline V gene lookup returns CDR1 MNHEY and CDR2 SVGAGI. This CDR3 contains 15 residues.

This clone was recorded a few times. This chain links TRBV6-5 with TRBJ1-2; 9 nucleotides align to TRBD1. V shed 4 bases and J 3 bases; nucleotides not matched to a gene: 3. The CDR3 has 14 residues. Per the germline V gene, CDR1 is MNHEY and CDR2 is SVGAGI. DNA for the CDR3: TGTGCCAGCAGTTTCGACAGGGGGGACTATGGCTACACCTTC. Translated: CASSFDRGDYGYTF.

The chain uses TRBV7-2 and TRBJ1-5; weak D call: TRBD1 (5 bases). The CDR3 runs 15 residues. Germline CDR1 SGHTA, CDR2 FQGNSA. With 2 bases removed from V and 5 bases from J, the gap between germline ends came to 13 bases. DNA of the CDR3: TGTGCCAGCAGCTTACGATGGGGGTTCGATCAGCCCCAGCATTTT. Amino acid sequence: CASSLRWGFDQPQHF.

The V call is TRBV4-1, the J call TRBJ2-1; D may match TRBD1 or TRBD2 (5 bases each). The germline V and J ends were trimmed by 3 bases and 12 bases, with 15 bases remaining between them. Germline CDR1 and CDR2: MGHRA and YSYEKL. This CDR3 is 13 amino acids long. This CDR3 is CASSHWDGRGQFF. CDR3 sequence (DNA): TGCGCCAGCAGCCATTGGGACGGAAGAGGGCAGTTCTTC.

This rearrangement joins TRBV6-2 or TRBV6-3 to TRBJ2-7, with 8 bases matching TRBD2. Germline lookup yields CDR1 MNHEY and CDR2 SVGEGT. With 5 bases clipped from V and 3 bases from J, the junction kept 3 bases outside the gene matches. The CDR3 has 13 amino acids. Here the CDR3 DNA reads TGTGCCAGCAGTGGGCTAGCGGGCTACGAGCAGTACTTC. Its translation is CASSGLAGYEQYF.

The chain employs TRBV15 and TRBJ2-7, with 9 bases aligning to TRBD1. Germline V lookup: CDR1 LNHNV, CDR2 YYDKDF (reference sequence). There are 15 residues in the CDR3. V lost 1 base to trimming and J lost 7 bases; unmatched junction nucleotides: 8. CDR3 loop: CATSRVRDREVEQYF. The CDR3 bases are TGTGCCACCAGCAGAGTCCGGGACAGGGAGGTAGAGCAGTACTTC.

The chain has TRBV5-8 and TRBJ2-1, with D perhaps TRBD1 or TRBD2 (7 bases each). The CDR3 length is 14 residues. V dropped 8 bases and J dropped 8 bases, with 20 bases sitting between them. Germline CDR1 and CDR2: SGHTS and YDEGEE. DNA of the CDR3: TGTGCCAGTCCTTTGGGAGGGGGCACCGATGAGCAGTTCTTC. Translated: CASPLGGGTDEQFF.

In DNA form, the CDR3 reads TGTGCCAGCAGCGGACCGGGACAGGGGGCAACTAATGAAAAACTGTTTTTT. Encoded protein: CASSGPGQGATNEKLFF. The V gene is TRBV5-5, the J gene TRBJ1-4; 11 nucleotides agree with TRBD1. The germline gives CDR1 SGHKS, CDR2 YYEKEE (reference sequence). The CDR3 length is 17 residues. The ends lost 4 bases at V and 0 bases at J; junction bases unmatched: 5.

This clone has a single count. The CDR3 region has the DNA TGCAGCGTGGATGACAGGGGACTCTATGGCTACACCTTC. This sequence encodes CSVDDRGLYGYTF. The chain couples TRBV29-1 to TRBJ1-2, with 8 bases fitting TRBD1. The CDR3 spans 13 residues. Germline CDR1 is SQVTM and CDR2 is ANQGSEA. With V trimmed by 6 bases and J by 4 bases, 7 bases remained unmatched.

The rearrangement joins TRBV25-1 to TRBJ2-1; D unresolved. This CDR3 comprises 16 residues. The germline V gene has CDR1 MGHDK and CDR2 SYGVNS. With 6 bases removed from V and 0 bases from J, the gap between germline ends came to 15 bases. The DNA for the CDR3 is TGTGCCAGCAGGGGGTTCGACAATAGCTCCTACAATGAGCAGTTCTTC. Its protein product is CASRGFDNSSYNEQFF.

The CDR3 reads CASSPPAVLGTGELFF. CDR3 in DNA: TGTGCCAGCAGCCCACCAGCGGTCCTAGGGACCGGGGAGCTGTTTTTT. The chain links TRBV11-3 to TRBJ2-2; a possible D gene is TRBD2 (5 bases). V was trimmed by 5 bases and J by 5 bases, leaving 18 bases between them. Germline V gene lookup returns CDR1 SGHNT and CDR2 YENEEA. CDR3 length equals 16 residues. Full variable domain (rest looked up from reference TRBV11-3 and TRBJ2-2): EAGVVQSPRYKIIEKKQPVAFWCNPISGHNTLYWYLQNLGQGPELLIRYENEEAVDDSQLPKDRFSAERLKGVDSTLKIQPAELGDSAVYLCASSPPAVLGTGELFFGEGSRLTVL.

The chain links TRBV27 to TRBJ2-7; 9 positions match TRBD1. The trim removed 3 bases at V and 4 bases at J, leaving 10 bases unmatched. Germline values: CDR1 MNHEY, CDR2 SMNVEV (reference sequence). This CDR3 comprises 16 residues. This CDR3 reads CASSFNADRGEYEQYF. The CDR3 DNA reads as TGTGCCAGCAGTTTCAACGCGGACAGGGGAGAGTACGAGCAGTACTTC.

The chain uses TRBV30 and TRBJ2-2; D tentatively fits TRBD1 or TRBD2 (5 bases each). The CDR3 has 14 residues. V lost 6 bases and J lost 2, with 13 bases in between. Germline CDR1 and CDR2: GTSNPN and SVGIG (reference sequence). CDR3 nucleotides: TGTGCCTGCTCCGGGACCTTTAACACCGGGGAGCTGTTTTTT. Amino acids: CACSGTFNTGELFF.

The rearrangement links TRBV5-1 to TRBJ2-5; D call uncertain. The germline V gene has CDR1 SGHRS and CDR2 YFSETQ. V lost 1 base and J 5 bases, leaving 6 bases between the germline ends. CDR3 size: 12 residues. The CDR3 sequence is CASSLTLETQYF. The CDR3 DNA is TGCGCCAGCAGCTTGACCCTTGAGACCCAGTACTTC. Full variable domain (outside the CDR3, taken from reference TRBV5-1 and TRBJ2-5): KAGVTQTPRYLIKTRGQQVTLSCSPISGHRSVSWYQQTPGQGLQFLFEYFSETQRNKGNFPGRFSGRQFSNSRSEMNVSTLELGDSALYLCASSLTLETQYFGPGTRLLVL.

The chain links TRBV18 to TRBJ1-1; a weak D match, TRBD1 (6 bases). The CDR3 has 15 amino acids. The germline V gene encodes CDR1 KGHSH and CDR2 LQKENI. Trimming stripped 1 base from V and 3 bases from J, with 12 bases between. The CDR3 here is CASSPLPTGDTEAFF. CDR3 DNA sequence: TGTGCCAGCTCACCACTCCCGACAGGTGACACTGAAGCTTTCTTT.

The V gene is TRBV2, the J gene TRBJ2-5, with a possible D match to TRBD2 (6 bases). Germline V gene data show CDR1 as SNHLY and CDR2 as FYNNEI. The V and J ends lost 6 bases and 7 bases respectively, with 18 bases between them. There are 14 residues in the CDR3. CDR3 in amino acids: CASRPQVAAGTQYF. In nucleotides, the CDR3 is TGTGCCAGCAGGCCACAGGTTGCAGCGGGGACCCAGTACTTC.

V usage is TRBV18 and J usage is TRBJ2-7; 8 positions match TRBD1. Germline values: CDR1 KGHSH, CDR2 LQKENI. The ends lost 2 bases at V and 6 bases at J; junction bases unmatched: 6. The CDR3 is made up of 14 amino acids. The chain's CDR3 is CASSPIGTGPEQYF. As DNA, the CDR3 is TGTGCCAGCTCACCAATTGGGACAGGACCCGAGCAGTACTTC.

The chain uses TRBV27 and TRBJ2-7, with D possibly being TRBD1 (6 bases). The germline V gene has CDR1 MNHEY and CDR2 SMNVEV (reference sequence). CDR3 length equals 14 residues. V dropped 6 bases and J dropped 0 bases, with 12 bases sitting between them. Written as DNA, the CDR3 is TGTGCCAGCAGCTGGACAGCGAGCTCCTACGAGCAGTACTTC. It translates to CASSWTASSYEQYF.

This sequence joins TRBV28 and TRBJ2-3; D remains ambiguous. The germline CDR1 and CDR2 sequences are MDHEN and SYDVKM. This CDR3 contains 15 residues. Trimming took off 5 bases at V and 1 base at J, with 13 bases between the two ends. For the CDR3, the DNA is TGTGCCAGCAGTGCCCCTTCAATAGGCACAGATACGCAGTATTTT. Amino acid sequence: CASSAPSIGTDTQYF.

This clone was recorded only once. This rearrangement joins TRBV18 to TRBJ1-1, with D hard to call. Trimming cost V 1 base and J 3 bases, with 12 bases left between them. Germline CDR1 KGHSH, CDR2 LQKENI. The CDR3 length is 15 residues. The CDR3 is CASSPLPGMDTEAFF. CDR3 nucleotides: TGTGCCAGCTCACCACTGCCGGGGATGGACACTGAAGCTTTCTTT.

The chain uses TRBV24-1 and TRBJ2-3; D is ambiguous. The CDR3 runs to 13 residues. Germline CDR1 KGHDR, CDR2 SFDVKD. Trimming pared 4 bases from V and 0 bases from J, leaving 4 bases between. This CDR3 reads CATSDSSTDTQYF. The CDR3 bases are TGTGCCACCAGTGACTCTAGCACAGATACGCAGTATTTT.